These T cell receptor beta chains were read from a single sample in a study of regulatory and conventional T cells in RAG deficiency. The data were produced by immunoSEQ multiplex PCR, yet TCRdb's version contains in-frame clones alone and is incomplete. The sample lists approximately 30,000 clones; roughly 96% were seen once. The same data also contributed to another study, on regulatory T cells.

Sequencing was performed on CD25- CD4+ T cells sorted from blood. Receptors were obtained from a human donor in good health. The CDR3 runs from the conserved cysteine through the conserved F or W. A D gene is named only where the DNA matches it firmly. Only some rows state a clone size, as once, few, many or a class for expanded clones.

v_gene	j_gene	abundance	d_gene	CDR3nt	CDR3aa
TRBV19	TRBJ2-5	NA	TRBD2	TGTGCCAGTAGCCTCGGCCTAGCGGGGCGAGAGACCCAGTACTTC	CASSLGLAGRETQYF
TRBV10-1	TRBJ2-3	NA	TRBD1	TGCGCCAGCAGGCCGGGACAGGGGTCAGATACGCAGTATTTT	CASRPGQGSDTQYF
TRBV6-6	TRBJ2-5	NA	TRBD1	TGTGCCAGCAGCAAGCCGACAGGGGGCCAAGAGACCCAGTACTTC	CASSKPTGGQETQYF
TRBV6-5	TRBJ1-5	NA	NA	TGTGCCAGCTCTACGGGGGGCAATCAGCCCCAGCATTTT	CASSTGGNQPQHF
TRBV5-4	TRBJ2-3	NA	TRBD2	TGTGCCAGCAGCCGTCCCGGGACTAGCGGAGATACGCAGTATTTT	CASSRPGTSGDTQYF
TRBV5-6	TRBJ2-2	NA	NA	TGTGCCAGCAGCCCCGACAGAGGCAACACCGGGGAGCTGTTTTTT	CASSPDRGNTGELFF
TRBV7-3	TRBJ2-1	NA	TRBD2	TGTGCCAGCAGCCTCCTCAATCCCTCTGCGGGAGGAAGTAATGAGCAGTTCTTC	CASSLLNPSAGGSNEQFF
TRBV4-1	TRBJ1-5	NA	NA	TGCGCCAGCAGCCAAGGACGGGGAGGGAGCAATCAGCCCCAGCATTTT	CASSQGRGGSNQPQHF
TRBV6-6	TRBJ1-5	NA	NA	TGTGCCAGCAAACCCCACCTGGCAGTCAATCAGCCCCAGCATTTT	CASKPHLAVNQPQHF
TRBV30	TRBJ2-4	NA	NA	TGTGCCTGGAGTCCGGAGATAGCCAAAAACATTCAGTACTTC	CAWSPEIAKNIQYF
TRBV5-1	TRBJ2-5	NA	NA	TGCGCCAGCAGCCCGGAGAGCTGGTCAGAGACCCAGTACTTC	CASSPESWSETQYF
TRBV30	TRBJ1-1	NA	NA	TGTGCCTGGAAAGCCTTCATGAACACTGAAGCTTTCTTT	CAWKAFMNTEAFF
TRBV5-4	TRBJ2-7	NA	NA	TGTGCCAGCAGCTTAAAACAGCGGGCCTACGAGCAGTACTTC	CASSLKQRAYEQYF
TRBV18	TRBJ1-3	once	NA	TGTGCCAGCTCAGAGGGATCCGCTTCTGGAAACACCATATATTTT	CASSEGSASGNTIYF
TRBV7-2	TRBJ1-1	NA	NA	TGTGCCAGCAGCACCGTGACAGTCGGCACTGAAGCTTTCTTT	CASSTVTVGTEAFF
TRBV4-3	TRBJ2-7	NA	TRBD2	TGCGCCAGCAGCCAAGTAGGCGCTAGCGGGAGTTACGAGCAGTACTTC	CASSQVGASGSYEQYF
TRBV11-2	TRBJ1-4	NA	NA	TGTGCCAGCAGCTTGGGCTCCGGATGGGAAAAACTGTTTTTT	CASSLGSGWEKLFF
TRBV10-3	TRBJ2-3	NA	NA	TGTGCCATCAGTGAGTCTTCTGACTACACAGATACGCAGTATTTT	CAISESSDYTDTQYF
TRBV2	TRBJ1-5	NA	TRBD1	TGTGCCAGCAGCAGTCTTAGGACAGGGGGCAATCAGCCCCAGCATTTT	CASSSLRTGGNQPQHF
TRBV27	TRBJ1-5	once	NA	TGTGCCAGCAGTTTCGGGGGGGGCTTCAATCAGCCCCAGCATTTT	CASSFGGGFNQPQHF
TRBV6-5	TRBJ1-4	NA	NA	TGTGCCAGCAGTTACTCGCCAACCAGGGGTAGTGAAAAACTGTTTTTT	CASSYSPTRGSEKLFF
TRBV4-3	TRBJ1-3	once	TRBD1	TGCGCCAGCAGCCAAGCTGTGACAGGGGGGTCTGGAAACACCATATATTTT	CASSQAVTGGSGNTIYF
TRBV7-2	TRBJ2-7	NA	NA	TGTGCCAGCAGCTTTCCCGGCGGGGGCAGTAGCTACGAGCAGTACTTC	CASSFPGGGSSYEQYF
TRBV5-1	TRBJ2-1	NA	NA	TGCGCCAGCAGCTTGGGGACAGTCAATGAGCAGTTCTTC	CASSLGTVNEQFF
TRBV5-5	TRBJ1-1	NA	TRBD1	TGTGCCAGCAGCTCCCTCAGGGGGACAGACCAATATGAAGCTTTCTTT	CASSSLRGTDQYEAFF
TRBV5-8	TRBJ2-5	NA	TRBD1	TGTGCCAGCAGCAAGGGACAGGGGGCCCAAGAGACCCAGTACTTC	CASSKGQGAQETQYF
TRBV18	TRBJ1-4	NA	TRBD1	TGTGCCAGCTCACGTCCGGGACAGGGGGGTGAAAAACTGTTTTTT	CASSRPGQGGEKLFF
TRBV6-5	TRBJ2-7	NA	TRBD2	TGTGCCAGCAGTGCGGGGGAAAAGCAGTACTTC	CASSAGEKQYF
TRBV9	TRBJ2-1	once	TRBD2	TGTGCCAGCAGCGTAGGAGGGGTAGCGGGGTACAATGAGCAGTTCTTC	CASSVGGVAGYNEQFF
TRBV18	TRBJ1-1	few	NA	TGTGCCAGCTCAGAGTGGAACACTGAAGCTTTCTTT	CASSEWNTEAFF
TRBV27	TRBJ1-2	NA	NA	TGTGCCAGCAGCACGCGTCCGGTGAGGATTAACTATGGCTACACCTTC	CASSTRPVRINYGYTF
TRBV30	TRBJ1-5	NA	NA	TGTGCCTGGGCCAAAACTGGACAGCAGCCCCAGCATTTT	CAWAKTGQQPQHF
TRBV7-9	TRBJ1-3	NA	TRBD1	TGTGCCAGCAGCTTCTACAGGGGAAGTGAAAACACCATATATTTT	CASSFYRGSENTIYF
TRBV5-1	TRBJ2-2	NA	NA	TGCGCCAGCAGCTTGATCGTATTTACCGGGGAGCTGTTTTTT	CASSLIVFTGELFF
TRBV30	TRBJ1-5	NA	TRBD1	TGTGCCTGGAGCGGACCGGGACAGCTCAATCAGCCCCAGCATTTT	CAWSGPGQLNQPQHF
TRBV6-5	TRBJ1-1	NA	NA	TGTGCCAGCAGCGCCCACCGGCCGAGGGACACTGAAGCTTTCTTT	CASSAHRPRDTEAFF
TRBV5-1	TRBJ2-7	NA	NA	TGCGCCAGCAGCTTGGAGCTTTGGGGGGGGGCTGACGAGCAGTACTTC	CASSLELWGGADEQYF
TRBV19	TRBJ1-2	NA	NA	TGTGCCAGTAGTATCATAGGGGTATCCGGCTACACCTTC	CASSIIGVSGYTF
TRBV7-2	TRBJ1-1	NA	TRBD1	TGTGCCAGCAGCTTAGCCGGGACAGCGAACACTGAAGCTTTCTTT	CASSLAGTANTEAFF
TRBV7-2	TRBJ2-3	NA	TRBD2	TGTGCCAGCAGCCGTCAGTCGAGCGGGGGGGGCACAGATACGCAGTATTTT	CASSRQSSGGGTDTQYF
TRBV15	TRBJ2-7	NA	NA	TGTGCCACCAGCAGAGATGGAGGGTCCTACGAGCAGTACTTC	CATSRDGGSYEQYF
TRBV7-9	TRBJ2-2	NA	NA	TGTGCCAGCAGCTTAAAAGGGGCGAACACCGGGGAGCTGTTTTTT	CASSLKGANTGELFF
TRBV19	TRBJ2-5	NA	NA	TGTGCCAGTAGTTTCTCAGGGTCCCAAGAGACCCAGTACTTC	CASSFSGSQETQYF
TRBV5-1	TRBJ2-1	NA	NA	TGCGCCAGCAGCTTGGCCCGTCAGGGTGCCGGGGAGCAGTTCTTC	CASSLARQGAGEQFF
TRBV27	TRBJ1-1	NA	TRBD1	TGTGCCAGCAGTTCAAGGGGACAGGGGAGGATGAACACTGAAGCTTTCTTT	CASSSRGQGRMNTEAFF
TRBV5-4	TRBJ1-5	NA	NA	TGTGCCAGCAGCACCGGTACAGGTTCCAATCAGCCCCAGCATTTT	CASSTGTGSNQPQHF
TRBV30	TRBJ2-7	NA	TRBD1	TGTGCCTGGAGCCAGGGGGCGGACGAGCAGTACTTC	CAWSQGADEQYF
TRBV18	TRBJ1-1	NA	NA	TGTGCCAGCCCCCCCTCCCTGAACACTGAAGCTTTCTTT	CASPPSLNTEAFF
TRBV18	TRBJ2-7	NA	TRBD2	TGTGCCAGCTCACCACCGGTAGCGGGGCCCCTCTACGAGCAGTACTTC	CASSPPVAGPLYEQYF
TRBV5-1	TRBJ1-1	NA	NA	TGCGCCAGCAGCTTGGTGGGTTTGGCAGGGAACACTGAAGCTTTCTTT	CASSLVGLAGNTEAFF
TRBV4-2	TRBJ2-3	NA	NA	TGTGCCAGCAGCCAAGATTGGTACCAGGCCAGCACAGATACGCAGTATTTT	CASSQDWYQASTDTQYF
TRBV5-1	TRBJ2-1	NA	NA	TGCGCCAGCAGCTTGGCCCCAGCGGGTGGGGGGAATGAGCAGTTCTTC	CASSLAPAGGGNEQFF
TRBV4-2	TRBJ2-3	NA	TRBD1	TGTGCCAGCAGCCAAGAGGTTGGGGACAGGTCCACAGATACGCAGTATTTT	CASSQEVGDRSTDTQYF